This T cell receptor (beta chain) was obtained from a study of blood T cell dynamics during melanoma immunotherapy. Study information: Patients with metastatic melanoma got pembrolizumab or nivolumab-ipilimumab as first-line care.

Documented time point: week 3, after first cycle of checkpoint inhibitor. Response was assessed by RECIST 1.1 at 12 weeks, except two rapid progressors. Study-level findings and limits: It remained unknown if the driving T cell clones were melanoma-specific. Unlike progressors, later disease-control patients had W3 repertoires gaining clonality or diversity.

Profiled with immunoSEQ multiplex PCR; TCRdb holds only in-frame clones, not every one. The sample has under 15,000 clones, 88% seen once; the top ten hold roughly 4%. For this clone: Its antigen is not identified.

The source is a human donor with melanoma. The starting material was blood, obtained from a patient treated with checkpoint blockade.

DNA of the CDR3: TGCGCCAGCAGCTCGTGGGGTGGTCAGAACACCGGGGAGCTGTTTTTT. Its protein product is CASSSWGGQNTGELFF. This chain connects TRBV5-1 to TRBJ2-2; no clear D. Trimming removed 3 bases from V and 1 base from J, with 13 bases in between. This CDR3 comprises 16 residues. The germline V gene encodes CDR1 SGHRS and CDR2 YFSETQ.